This T cell receptor beta chain was captured by sequencing in a study of technical replicates of blood from a handful of donors. Repertoires were generated with immunoSEQ multiplex PCR, while TCRdb's copy carries only in-frame clones and drops some. The repertoire includes tens of thousands of clones, roughly 91% of them detected once, and approximately 0.4% sits in the top ten. The CDR3 covers 15 residues. The chain is built from TRBV21-1 and TRBJ1-1; TRBD1, the D gene given by the table, was not confirmed from the DNA. TRBV21-1 is designated a pseudogene. The sample comprised T cells isolated from PBMCs. This clonotype was sampled from a human donor in good health. The CDR3 DNA reads as TGTGCCAGTTACCGGACAGGACCAATGAACACTGAAGCTTTCTTT. Protein sequence: CASYRTGPMNTEAFF.